This T cell receptor (beta chain) originates from a study of T-cell reconstitution after alpha-beta-depleted transplantation in children. This CDR3 is built from 15 residues. CDR1 ENHRY and CDR2 SYGVKD come from the germline V gene. J lost 9 bases, V lost 5 bases, and 12 bases had no gene match. TCRbeta library construction was performed incorporating unique molecular identifiers. TCRdb itself ran the PCR reads through MiXCR, one entry per CDR3 protein. The sample contains roughly 610,000 distinct CDR3 sequences, roughly a tenth of which appear only once. This clonotype was observed at least ten times.

J is TRBJ2-1 and V is TRBV10-3; 8 bases are a match to TRBD2. This receptor was obtained from a human donor who donated a stem cell graft to a child with acute myeloid leukemia. This specimen was PBMCs from the stem cell graft donor, taken from the stem cell graft. The CDR3 DNA reads TGTGCCATCAGTTTTAGCGGGATATCGGAGGTTGAGCAGTTCTTC. Translation gives CAISFSGISEVEQFF.